This T cell receptor (beta chain) was retrieved from a study of blood T cell repertoires in COVID-19. About the research overall: From the United States, Italy and Spain came samples of acute and convalescent COVID-19. Sources were T cells, B-cell-depleted T cells, or PBMCs; the material itself was cDNA or gDNA.

In the authors' methods: Reference gene primers were amplified, and this amplification served to estimate nucleated cell counts. Data came from immunoSEQ multiplex PCR; TCRdb stores just in-frame clones and leaves some out. V, J and clone size were drawn from that table, and D and trimming were deduced from the DNA. The sample carries fewer than 50,000 clones, just under 70% recorded once. Trimming cost V 5 bases and J 8 bases; bases outside gene matches: 4. CDR3 length: 12 residues. CDR1 is LNHDA, CDR2 SQIVND, per germline (reference sequence). The rearrangement uses TRBV19 and TRBJ1-2, with 8 positions matching TRBD1. Sequencing input: peripheral blood. The source is a man older than 75 with acute or convalescent COVID-19. The CDR3 sequence: CASSPHRGGYTF. The CDR3 region has the DNA TGTGCCAGTAGTCCTCACAGGGGGGGCTACACCTTC.